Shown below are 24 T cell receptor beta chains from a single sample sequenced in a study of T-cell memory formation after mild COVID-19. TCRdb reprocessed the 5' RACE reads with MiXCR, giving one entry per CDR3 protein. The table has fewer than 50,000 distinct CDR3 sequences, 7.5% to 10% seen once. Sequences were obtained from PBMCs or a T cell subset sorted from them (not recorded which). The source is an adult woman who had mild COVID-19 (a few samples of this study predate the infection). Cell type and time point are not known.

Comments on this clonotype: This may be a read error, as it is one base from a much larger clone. Here the CDR3 DNA reads TGTGACAGCAGTCCGAGGGAGCGGTTCACAGATACGCAGTATTTT. It yields the protein CDSSPRERFTDTQYF. V gene TRBV12-3 or TRBV12-4 combines with J gene TRBJ2-3; possible D gene TRBD2, 5 bases. This CDR3 has 15 residues.

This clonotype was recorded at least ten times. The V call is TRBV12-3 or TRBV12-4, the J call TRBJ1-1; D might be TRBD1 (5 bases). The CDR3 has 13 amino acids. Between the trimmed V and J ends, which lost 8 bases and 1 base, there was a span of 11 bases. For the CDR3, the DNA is TGTGCCAGCCGCAAAACAGGGAACACTGAAGCTTTCTTT. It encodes CASRKTGNTEAFF.

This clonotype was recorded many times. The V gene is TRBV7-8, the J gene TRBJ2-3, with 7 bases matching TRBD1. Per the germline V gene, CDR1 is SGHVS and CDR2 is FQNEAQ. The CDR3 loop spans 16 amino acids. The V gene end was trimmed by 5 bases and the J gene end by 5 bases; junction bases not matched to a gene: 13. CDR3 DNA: TGTGCCAGCAGCCCGCGACAGGGAATGATCAGAGATACGCAGTATTTT. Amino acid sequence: CASSPRQGMIRDTQYF. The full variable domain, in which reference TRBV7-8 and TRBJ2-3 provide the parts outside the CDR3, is GAGVSQSPRYKVAKRGQDVALRCDPISGHVSLFWYQQALGQGPEFLTYFQNEAQLDKSGLPSDRFFAERPEGSVSTLKIQRTQQEDSAVYLCASSPRQGMIRDTQYFGPGTRLTVL.

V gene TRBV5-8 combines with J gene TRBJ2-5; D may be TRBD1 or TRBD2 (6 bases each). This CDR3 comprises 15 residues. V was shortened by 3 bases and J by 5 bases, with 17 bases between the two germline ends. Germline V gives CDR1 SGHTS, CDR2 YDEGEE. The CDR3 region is CASSSDGRRGETQYF. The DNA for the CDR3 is TGTGCCAGCAGCTCCGATGGTCGGAGGGGGGAGACCCAGTACTTC.

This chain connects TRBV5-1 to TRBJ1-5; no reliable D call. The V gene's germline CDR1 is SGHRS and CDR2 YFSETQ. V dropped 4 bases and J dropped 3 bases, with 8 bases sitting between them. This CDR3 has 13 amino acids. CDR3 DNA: TGCGCCAGCAGCCCCGGGGTCAATCAGCCCCAGCATTTT. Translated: CASSPGVNQPQHF.

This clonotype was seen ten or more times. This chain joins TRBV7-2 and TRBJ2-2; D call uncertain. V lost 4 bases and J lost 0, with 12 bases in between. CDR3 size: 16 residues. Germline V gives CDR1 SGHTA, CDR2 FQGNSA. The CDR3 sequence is CASSSPDKSNTGELFF. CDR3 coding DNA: TGTGCCAGCAGCTCTCCTGATAAGTCGAACACCGGGGAGCTGTTTTTT.

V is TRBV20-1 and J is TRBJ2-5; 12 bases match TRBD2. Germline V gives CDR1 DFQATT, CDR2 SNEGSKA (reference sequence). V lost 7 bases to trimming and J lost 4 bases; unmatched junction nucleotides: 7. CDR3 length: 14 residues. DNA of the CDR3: TGCAGTGAGGCCCGGGGACTAGCGGGAGAGACCCAGTACTTC. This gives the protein CSEARGLAGETQYF.

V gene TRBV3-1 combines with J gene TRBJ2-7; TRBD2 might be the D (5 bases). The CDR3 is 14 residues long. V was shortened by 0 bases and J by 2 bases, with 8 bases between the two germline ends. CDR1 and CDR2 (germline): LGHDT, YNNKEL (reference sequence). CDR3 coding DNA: TGTGCCAGCAGCCAAGAACGGGGTCCCTACGAGCAGTACTTC. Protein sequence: CASSQERGPYEQYF.

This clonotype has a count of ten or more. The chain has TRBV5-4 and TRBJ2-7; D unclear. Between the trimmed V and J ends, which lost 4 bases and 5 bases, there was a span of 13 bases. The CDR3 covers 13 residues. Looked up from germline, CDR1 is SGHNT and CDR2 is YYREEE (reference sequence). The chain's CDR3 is CASSPSGRDEQYF. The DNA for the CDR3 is TGTGCCAGCAGCCCCTCTGGACGGGACGAGCAGTACTTC.

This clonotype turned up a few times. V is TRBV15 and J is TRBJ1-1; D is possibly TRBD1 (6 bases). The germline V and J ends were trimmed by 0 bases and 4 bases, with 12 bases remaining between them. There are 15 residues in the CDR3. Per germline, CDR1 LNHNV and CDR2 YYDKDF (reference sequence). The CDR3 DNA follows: TGTGCCACCAGCAGAGATGGGCAGGGGACCACTGAAGCTTTCTTT. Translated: CATSRDGQGTTEAFF.

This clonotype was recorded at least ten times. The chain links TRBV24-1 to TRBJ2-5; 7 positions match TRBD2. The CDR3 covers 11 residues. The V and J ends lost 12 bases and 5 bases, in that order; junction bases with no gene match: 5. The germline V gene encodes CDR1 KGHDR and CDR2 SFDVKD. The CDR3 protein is CAASGGETQYF. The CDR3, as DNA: TGTGCCGCCTCCGGGGGGGAGACCCAGTACTTC.

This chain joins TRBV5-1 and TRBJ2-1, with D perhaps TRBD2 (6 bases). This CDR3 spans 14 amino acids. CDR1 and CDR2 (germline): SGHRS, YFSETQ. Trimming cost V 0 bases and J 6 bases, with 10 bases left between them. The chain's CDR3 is CASSLALALNEQFF. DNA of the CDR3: TGCGCCAGCAGCTTGGCACTAGCCCTCAATGAGCAGTTCTTC.

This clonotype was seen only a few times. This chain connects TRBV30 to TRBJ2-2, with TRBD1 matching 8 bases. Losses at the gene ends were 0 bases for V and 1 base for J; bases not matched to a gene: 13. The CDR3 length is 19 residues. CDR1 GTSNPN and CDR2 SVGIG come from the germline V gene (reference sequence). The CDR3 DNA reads TGTGCCTGGAGTGTAAGGAGACAGGGGATTACGGGGAACACCGGGGAGCTGTTTTTT. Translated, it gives CAWSVRRQGITGNTGELFF. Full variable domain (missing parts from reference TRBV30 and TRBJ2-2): SQTIHQWPATLVQPVGSPLSLECTVEGTSNPNLYWYRQAAGRGLQLLFYSVGIGQISSEVPQNLSASRPQDRQFILSSKKLLLSDSGFYLCAWSVRRQGITGNTGELFFGEGSRLTVL.

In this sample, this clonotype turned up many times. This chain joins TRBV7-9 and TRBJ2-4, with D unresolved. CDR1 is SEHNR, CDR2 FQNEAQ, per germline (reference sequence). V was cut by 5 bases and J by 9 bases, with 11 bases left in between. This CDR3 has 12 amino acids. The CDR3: CASSPLGSIQYF. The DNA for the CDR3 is TGTGCCAGCAGCCCGCTTGGCAGCATTCAGTACTTC.

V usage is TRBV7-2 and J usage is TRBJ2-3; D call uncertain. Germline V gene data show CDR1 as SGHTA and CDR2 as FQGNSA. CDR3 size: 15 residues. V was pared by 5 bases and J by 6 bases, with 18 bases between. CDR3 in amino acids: CASSHPASLSDTQYF. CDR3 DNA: TGTGCCAGCAGCCACCCTGCATCCCTCTCGGATACGCAGTATTTT.

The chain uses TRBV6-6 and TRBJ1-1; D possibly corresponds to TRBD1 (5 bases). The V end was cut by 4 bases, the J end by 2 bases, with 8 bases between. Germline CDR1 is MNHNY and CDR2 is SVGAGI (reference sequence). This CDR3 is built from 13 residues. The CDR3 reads CASSWQGNTEAFF. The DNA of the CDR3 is TGTGCCAGCAGTTGGCAGGGCAACACTGAAGCTTTCTTT.

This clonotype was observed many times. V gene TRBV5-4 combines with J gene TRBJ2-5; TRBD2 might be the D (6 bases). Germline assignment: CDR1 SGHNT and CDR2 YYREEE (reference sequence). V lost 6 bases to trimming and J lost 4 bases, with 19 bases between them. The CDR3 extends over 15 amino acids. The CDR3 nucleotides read TGTGCCAGCACCCCCGGAGGGCAGGGAGGAGAGACCCAGTACTTC. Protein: CASTPGGQGGETQYF. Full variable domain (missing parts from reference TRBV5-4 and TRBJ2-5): ETGVTQSPTHLIKTRGQQVTLRCSSQSGHNTVSWYQQALGQGPQFIFQYYREEENGRGNFPPRFSGLQFPNYSSELNVNALELDDSALYLCASTPGGQGGETQYFGPGTRLLVL.

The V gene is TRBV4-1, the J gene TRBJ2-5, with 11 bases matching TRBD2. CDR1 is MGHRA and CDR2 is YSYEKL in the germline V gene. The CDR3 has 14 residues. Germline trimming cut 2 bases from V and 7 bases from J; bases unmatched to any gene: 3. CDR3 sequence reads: CASSQLAGGRTQYF. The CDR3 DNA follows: TGCGCCAGCAGCCAACTAGCGGGGGGAAGGACCCAGTACTTC.

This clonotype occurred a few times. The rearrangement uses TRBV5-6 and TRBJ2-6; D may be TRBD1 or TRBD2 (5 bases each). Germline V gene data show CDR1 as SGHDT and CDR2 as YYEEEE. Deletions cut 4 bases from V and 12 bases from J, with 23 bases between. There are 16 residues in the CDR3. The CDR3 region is CASSAARDLPAGVLTF. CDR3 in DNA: TGTGCCAGCAGCGCGGCCCGGGACCTTCCCGCTGGCGTCCTGACTTTC. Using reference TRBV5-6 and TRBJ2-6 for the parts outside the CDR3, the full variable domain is DAGVTQSPTHLIKTRGQQVTLRCSPKSGHDTVSWYQQALGQGPQFIFQYYEEEERQRGNFPDRFSGHQFPNYSSELNVNALLLGDSALYLCASSAARDLPAGVLTFGAGSRLTVL.

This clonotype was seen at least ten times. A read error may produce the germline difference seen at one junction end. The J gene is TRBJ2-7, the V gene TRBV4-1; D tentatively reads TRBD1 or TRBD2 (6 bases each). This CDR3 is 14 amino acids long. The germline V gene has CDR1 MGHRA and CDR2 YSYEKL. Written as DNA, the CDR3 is TGCGCCAGCAGCCAAGTGGGGGGCTCCCACGAGCAGTACTTC. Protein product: CASSQVGGSHEQYF.

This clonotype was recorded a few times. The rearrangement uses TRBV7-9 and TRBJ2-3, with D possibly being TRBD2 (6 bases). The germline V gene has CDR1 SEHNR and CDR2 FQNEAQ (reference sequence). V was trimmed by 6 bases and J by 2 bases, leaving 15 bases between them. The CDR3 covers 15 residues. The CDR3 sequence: CASSIWRDPTDTQYF. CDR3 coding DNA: TGTGCCAGCAGTATATGGCGGGATCCCACAGATACGCAGTATTTT.

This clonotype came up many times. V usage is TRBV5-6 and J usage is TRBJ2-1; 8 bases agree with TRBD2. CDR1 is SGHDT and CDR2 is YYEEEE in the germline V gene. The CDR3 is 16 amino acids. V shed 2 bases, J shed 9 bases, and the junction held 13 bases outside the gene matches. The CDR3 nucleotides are TGTGCCAGCAGCTTATTTGGGTACGGGAGGGCCGGTGAGCAGTTCTTC. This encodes CASSLFGYGRAGEQFF.

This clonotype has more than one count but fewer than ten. In DNA form, the CDR3 reads TGTGCCAGCAGCCTTACAGGGGAGGTACTGTTTTTT. Residues: CASSLTGEVLFF. This chain links TRBV6-1 with TRBJ1-4; 7 bases are shared with TRBD1. Germline-derived CDR1 and CDR2 are MNHNS and SASEGT. The CDR3 covers 12 residues. The junction had 8 bases not matched to a gene; V was cut back by 6 bases and J by 13 bases.

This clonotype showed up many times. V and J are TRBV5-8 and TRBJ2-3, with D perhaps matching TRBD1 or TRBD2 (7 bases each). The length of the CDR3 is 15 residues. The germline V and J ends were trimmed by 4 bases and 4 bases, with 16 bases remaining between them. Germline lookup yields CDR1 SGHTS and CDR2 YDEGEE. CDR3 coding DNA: TGTGCCAGCAGCGTAGCAGGGGGGGCCGCAGATACGCAGTATTTT. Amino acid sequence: CASSVAGGAADTQYF.